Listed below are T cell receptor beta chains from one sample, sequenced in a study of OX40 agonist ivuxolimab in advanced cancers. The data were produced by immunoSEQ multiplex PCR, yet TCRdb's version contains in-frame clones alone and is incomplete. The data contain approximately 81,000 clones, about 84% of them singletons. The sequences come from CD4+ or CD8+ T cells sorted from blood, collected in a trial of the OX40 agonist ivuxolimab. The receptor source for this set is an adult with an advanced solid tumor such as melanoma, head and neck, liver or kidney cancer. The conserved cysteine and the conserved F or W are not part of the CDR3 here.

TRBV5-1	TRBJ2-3	ASRAPPTDTQY
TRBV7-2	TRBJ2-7	ASSLEAGESYEQY
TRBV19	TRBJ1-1	ASSIGDRGQAF
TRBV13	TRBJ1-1	ASSLGPGRAF
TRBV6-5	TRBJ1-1	ASSATRDSGVF
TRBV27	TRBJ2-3	ASSTPWGISTDTQY
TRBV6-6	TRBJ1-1	ANSHTVLGGT
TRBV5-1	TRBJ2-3	ASSFDLGDTQY
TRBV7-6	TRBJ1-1	ASSYGQTNTEAF
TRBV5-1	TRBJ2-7	ASRPAGGYEQY
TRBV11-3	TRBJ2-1	ASRDRNGARDREQF
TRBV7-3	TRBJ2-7	ASSGGTRTYEQY
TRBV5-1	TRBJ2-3	ASSERSLHTDTQY
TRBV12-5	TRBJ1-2	ASGPGGRQEDYGYT
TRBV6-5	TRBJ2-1	ASSAPGGLYNEQF